The T cell receptor (beta chain) described here comes from a study of post-analysis software for immune sequencing data. Findings of the study overall: Among 4 or 5 TRBV segments more frequent in patients than controls were TRBV5-6, TRBV5-1 and TRBV20-1. Patients with multiple sclerosis recorded significantly lower normalized Chao1 diversity than controls, the study found.

V lost 7 bases and J lost 2; bases outside the gene matches: 8. The CDR3 length is 16 residues. Per germline, CDR1 MNHNS and CDR2 SASEGT. Included in the TCR beta cDNA libraries were unique molecular identifiers. Using its own MiXCR run on the PCR reads, TCRdb lists one record per CDR3 protein. There are about 380,000 distinct CDR3 sequences in the sample; approximately 33% occur only once, and around an eighth lies in the top ten. In regard to this clonotype: The antigen is not known.

This sequence originates from a girl aged 5-17 years with multiple sclerosis. Sequences were obtained from blood. This chain uses TRBV6-1 with TRBJ2-4, with 10 bases identical to TRBD1. CDR3 DNA: TGTGCCAGCACTAAGGGACAGGGGATGTCCAAAAACATTCAGTACTTC. This gives the protein CASTKGQGMSKNIQYF.